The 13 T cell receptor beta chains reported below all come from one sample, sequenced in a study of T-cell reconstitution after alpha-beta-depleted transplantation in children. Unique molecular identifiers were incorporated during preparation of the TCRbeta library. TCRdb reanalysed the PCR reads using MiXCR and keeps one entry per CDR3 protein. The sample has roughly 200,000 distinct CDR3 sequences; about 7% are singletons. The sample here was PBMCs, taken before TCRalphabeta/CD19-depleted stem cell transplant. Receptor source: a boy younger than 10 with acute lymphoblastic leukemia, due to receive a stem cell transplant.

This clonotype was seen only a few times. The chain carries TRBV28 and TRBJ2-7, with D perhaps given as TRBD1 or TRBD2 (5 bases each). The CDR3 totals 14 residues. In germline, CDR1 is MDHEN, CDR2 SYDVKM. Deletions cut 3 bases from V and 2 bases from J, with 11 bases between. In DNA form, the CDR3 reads TGTGCCAGCAGTTTTACGGGACGGCCCTACGAGCAGTACTTC. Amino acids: CASSFTGRPYEQYF.

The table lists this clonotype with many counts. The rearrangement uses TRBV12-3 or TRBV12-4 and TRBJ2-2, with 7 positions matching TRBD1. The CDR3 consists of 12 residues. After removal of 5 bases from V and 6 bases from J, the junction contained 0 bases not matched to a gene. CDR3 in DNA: TGTGCCAGCAGTGACAGGGCCGGGGAGCTGTTTTTT. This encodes CASSDRAGELFF.

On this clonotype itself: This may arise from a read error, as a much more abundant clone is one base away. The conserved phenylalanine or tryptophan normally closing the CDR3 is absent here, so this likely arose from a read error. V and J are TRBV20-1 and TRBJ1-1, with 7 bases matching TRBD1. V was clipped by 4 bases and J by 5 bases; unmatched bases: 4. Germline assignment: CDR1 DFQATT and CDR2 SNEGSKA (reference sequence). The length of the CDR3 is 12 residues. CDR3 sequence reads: CSAKSGGTEAFS. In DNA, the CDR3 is TGCAGTGCTAAGTCAGGGGGAACTGAAGCTTTCTCT.

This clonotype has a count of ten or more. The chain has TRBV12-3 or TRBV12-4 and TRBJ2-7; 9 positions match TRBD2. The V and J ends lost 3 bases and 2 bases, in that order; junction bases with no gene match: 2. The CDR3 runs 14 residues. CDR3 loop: CASSFSGGPYEQYF. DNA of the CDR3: TGTGCCAGCAGTTTTAGCGGGGGCCCCTACGAGCAGTACTTC.

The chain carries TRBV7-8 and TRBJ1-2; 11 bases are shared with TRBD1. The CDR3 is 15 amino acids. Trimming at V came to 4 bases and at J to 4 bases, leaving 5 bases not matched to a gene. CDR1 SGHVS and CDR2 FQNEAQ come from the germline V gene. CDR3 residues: CASSWGQGVGYGYTF. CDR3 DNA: TGTGCCAGCAGCTGGGGACAGGGGGTAGGCTATGGCTACACCTTC. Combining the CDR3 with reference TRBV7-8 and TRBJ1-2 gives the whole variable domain GAGVSQSPRYKVAKRGQDVALRCDPISGHVSLFWYQQALGQGPEFLTYFQNEAQLDKSGLPSDRFFAERPEGSVSTLKIQRTQQEDSAVYLCASSWGQGVGYGYTFGSGTRLTVV.

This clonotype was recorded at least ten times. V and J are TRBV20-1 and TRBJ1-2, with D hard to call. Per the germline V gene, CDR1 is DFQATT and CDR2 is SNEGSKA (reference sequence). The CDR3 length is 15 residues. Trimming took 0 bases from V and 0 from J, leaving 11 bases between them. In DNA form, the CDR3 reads TGCAGTGCTAGAGATTTGGGCAGCTCTAACTATGGCTACACCTTC. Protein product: CSARDLGSSNYGYTF.

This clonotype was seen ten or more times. For the CDR3, the DNA is TGCAGTGCTATCTCCCTAGCGGGAGTTGTCCCAGCGTTCTTC. This codes for CSAISLAGVVPAFF. This sequence joins TRBV20-1 and TRBJ2-1, with TRBD2 matching over 10 bases. Germline assignment: CDR1 DFQATT and CDR2 SNEGSKA (reference sequence). Losses at the gene ends were 4 bases for V and 15 bases for J; bases not matched to a gene: 15. This CDR3 is 14 amino acids long.

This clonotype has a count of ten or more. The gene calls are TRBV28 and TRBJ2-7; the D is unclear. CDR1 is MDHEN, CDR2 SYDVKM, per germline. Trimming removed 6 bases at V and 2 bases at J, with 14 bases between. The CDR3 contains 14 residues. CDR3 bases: TGTGCCAGCAGGACCATGTCGGGTACCTACGAGCAGTACTTC. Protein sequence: CASRTMSGTYEQYF.

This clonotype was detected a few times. Written as DNA, the CDR3 is TGTGCCAGCAGAGGGCTGGGTAATGAGCAGTTCTTC. It yields the protein CASRGLGNEQFF. V usage is TRBV7-2 and J usage is TRBJ2-1; D not certain. The germline V gene has CDR1 SGHTA and CDR2 FQGNSA. V lost 6 bases, J lost 7 bases, and 10 bases lay in between. CDR3 size: 12 residues.

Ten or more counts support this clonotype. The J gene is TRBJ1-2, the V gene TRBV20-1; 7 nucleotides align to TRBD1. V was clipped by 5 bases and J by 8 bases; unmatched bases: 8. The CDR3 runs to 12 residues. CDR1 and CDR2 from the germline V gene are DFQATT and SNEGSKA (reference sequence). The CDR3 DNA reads TGCAGTGCTCCTGACAGGGTAGGCGGCTACACCTTC. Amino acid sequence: CSAPDRVGGYTF.

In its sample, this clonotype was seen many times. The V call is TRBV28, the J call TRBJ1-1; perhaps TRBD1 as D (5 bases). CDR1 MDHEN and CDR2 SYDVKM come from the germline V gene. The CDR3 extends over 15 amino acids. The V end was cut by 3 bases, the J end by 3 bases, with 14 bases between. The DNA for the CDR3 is TGTGCCAGCAGTTTGGGGAGGGGAGGGCACACTGAAGCTTTCTTT. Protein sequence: CASSLGRGGHTEAFF.

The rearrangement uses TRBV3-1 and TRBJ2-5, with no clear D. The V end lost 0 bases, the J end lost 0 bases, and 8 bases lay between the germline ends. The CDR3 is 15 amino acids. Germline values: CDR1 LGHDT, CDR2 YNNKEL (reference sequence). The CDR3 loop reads CASSQELQYQETQYF. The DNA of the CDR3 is TGTGCCAGCAGCCAAGAACTCCAGTACCAAGAGACCCAGTACTTC.

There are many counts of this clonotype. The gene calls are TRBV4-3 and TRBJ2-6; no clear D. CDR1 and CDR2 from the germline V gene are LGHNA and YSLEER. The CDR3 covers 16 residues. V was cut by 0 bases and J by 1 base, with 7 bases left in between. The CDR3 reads CASSQESGSGANVLTF. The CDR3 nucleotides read TGCGCCAGCAGCCAAGAATCCGGGTCTGGGGCCAACGTCCTGACTTTC.